This TCR beta chain is from a study of T cell responses to AZD1222 COVID-19 vaccine. Study conclusions and caveats: It was only after the peak T cell response that any repertoires were sampled. White British people made up most donors, females outnumbered males, and clonal diversity was possibly underestimated.

Germline values: CDR1 MNHNS, CDR2 SASEGT. CDR3 length: 17 amino acids. J gave up 0 bases and V 4 bases, and 2 bases lay outside the gene matches. To note about this clone: Its cognate antigen is unknown.

Sequencing was performed with immunoSEQ multiplex PCR; in TCRdb, only in-frame clones are kept and a portion is missing. The sample holds about 120,000 clones, under 95% seen once. The receptor's source is an adult who received the AZD1222 COVID-19 vaccine. Sequenced material: peripheral blood, taken 28 days after the second AZD1222 dose. The genes are TRBV6-1 and TRBJ2-2; 13 nucleotides line up with TRBD2. CDR3 residues: CASSAGTSGANTGELFF. CDR3 DNA: TGTGCCAGCAGTGCCGGGACTAGCGGGGCGAACACCGGGGAGCTGTTTTTT.